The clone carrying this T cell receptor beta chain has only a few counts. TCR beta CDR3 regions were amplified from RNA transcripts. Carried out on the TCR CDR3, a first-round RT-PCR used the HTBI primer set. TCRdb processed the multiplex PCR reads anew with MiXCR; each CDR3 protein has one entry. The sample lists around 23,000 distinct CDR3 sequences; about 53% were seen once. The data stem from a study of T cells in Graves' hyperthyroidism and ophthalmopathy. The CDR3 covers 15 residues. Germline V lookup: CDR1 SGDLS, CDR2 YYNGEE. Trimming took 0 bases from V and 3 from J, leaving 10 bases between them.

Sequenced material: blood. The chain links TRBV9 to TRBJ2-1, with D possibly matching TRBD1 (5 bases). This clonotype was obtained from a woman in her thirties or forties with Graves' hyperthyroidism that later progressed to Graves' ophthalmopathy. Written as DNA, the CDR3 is TGTGCCAGCAGCGTAGCGGCAGGGTACTACAATGAGCAGTTCTTC. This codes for CASSVAAGYYNEQFF.